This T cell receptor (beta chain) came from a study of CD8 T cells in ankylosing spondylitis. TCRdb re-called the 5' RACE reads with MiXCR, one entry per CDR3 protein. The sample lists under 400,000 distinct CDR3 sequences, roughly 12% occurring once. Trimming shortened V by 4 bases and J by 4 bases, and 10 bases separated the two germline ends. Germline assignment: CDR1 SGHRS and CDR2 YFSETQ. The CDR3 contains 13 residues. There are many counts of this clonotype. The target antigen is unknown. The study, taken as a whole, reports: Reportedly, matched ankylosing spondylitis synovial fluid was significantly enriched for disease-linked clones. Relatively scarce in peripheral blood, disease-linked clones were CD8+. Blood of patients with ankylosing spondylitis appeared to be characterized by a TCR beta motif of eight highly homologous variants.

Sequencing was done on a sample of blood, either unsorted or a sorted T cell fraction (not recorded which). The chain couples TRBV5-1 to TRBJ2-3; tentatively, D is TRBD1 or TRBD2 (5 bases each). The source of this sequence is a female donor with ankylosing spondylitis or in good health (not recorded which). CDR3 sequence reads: CASSPGTSDTQYF. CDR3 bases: TGCGCCAGCAGCCCCGGGACCTCAGATACGCAGTATTTT.